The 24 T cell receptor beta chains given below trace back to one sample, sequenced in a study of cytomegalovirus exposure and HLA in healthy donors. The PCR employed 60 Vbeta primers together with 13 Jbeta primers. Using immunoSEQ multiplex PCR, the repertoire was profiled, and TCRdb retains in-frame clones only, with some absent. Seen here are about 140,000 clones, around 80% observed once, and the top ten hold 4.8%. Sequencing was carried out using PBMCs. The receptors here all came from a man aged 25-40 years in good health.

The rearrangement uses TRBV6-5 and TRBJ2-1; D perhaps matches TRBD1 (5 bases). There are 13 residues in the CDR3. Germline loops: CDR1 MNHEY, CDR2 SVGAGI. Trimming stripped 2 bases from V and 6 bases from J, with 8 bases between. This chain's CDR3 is CASSYRGRNEQFF. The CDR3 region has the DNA TGTGCCAGCAGTTACAGGGGCCGCAATGAGCAGTTCTTC.

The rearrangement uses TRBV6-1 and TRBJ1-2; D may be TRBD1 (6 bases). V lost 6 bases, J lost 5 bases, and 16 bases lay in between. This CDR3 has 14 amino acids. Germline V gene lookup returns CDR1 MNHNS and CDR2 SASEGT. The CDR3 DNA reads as TGTGCCAGCAGACCAACTCGACAGGCTTATGGCTACACCTTC. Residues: CASRPTRQAYGYTF.

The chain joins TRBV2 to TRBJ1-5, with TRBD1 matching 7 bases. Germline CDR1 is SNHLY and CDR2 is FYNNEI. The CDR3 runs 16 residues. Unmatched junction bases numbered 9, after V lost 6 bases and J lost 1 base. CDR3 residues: CASRKTGSTSNQPQHF. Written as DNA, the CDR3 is TGTGCCAGCAGAAAGACAGGGAGTACAAGCAATCAGCCCCAGCATTTT.

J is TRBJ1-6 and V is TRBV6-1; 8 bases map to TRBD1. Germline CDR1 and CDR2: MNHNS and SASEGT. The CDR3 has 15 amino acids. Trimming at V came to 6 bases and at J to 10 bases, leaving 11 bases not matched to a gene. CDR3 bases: TGTGCCAGCAGCGAGCTTGGACAGGGTCAATCACCCCTCCACTTT. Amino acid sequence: CASSELGQGQSPLHF.

This CDR3 is CASSPRQVSYEQYF. The CDR3 nucleotides read TGTGCCAGCAGCCCTAGACAGGTGTCCTACGAGCAGTACTTC. V is TRBV7-2 and J is TRBJ2-7; D might be TRBD1 (6 bases). Germline CDR1 SGHTA, CDR2 FQGNSA. This CDR3 has 14 amino acids. V lost 5 bases to trimming and J lost 1 base, with 12 bases between them.

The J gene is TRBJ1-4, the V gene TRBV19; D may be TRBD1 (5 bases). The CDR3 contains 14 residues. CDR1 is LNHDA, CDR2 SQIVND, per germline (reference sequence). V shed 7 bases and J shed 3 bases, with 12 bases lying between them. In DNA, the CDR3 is TGTGCCAGTACCCCGGGGGGTGCTAATGAAAAACTGTTTTTT. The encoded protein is CASTPGGANEKLFF. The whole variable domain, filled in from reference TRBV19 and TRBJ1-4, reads DGGITQSPKYLFRKEGQNVTLSCEQNLNHDAMYWYRQDPGQGLRLIYYSQIVNDFQKGDIAEGYSVSREKKESFPLTVTSAQKNPTAFYLCASTPGGANEKLFFGSGTQLSVL.

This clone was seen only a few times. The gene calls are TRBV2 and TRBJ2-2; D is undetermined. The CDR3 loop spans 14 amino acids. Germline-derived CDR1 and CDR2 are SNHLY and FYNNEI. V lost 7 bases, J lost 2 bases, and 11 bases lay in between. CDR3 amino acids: CASKARVNTGELFF. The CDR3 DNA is TGTGCCAGCAAAGCTAGAGTTAACACCGGGGAGCTGTTTTTT.

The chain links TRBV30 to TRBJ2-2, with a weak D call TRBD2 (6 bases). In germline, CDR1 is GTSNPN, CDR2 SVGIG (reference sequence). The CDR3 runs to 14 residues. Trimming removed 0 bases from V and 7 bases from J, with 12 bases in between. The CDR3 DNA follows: TGTGCCTGGAGTGTACGGAGGGAAGGCGGGGAGCTGTTTTTT. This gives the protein CAWSVRREGGELFF.

This CDR3 is CASSAQGLGEAFF. The CDR3 DNA reads TGTGCCAGCAGTGCTCAGGGGTTGGGTGAAGCTTTCTTT. The chain couples TRBV6-1 to TRBJ1-1; a possible D gene is TRBD1 (6 bases). The length of the CDR3 is 13 residues. V was trimmed by 4 bases and J by 7 bases, leaving 13 bases between them. Germline V gene sequence: CDR1 MNHNS, CDR2 SASEGT.

CDR3 nucleotide sequence: TGCAGCGTTGGAGCTGGGCCAGGGGTAGGGGAAAAACTGTTTTTT. It translates to CSVGAGPGVGEKLFF. This chain uses TRBV29-1 with TRBJ1-4; weak D call: TRBD1 (6 bases). The CDR3 loop spans 15 amino acids. Germline loops: CDR1 SQVTM, CDR2 ANQGSEA. V was cut by 4 bases and J by 8 bases, with 20 bases left in between.

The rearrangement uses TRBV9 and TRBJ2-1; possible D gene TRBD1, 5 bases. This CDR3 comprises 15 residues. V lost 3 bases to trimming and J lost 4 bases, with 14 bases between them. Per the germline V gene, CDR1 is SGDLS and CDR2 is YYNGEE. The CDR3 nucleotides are TGTGCCAGCAGCGGCTGGACACCCCTTTACAATGAGCAGTTCTTC. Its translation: CASSGWTPLYNEQFF.

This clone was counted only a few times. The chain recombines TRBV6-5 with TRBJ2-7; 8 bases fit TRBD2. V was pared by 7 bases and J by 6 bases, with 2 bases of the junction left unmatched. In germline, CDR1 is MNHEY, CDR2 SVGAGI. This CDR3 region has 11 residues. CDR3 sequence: CASTGGGEQYF. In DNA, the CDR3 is TGTGCCAGCACCGGGGGGGGCGAGCAGTACTTC.

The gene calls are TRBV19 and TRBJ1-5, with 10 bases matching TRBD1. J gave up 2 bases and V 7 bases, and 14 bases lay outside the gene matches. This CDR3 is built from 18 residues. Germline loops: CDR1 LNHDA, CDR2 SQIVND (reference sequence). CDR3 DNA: TGTGCCAGTATAAACGCGGGACAGGGGACGTGGGGCAATCAGCCCCAGCATTTT. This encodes CASINAGQGTWGNQPQHF.

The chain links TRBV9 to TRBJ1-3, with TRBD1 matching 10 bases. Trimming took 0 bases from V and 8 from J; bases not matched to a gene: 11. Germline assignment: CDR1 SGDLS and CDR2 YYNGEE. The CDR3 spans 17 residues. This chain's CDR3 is CASSVDSGTGALDTIYF. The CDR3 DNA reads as TGTGCCAGCAGCGTAGACTCCGGGACAGGGGCACTGGACACCATATATTTT.

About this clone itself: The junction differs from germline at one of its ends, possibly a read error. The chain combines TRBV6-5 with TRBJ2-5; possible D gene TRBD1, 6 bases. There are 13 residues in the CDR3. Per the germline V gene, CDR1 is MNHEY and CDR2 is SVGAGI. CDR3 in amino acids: CAGSPGTRETQYF. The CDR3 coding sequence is TGTGCCGGCAGCCCCGGGACAAGGGAGACCCAGTACTTC.

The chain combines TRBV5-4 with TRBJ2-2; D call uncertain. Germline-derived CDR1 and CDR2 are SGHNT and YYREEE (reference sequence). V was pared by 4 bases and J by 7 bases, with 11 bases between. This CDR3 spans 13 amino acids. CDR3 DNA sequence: TGTGCCAGCAGCGGTACTTTTGACGGGGAGCTGTTTTTT. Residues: CASSGTFDGELFF.

For the CDR3, the DNA is TGTGCCAGCAGGGCCCGGGGGACAGGCTCCTACGAGCAGTACTTC. As protein: CASRARGTGSYEQYF. The rearrangement links TRBV7-3 to TRBJ2-5; TRBD1 matches 8 bases. The closer fit of TRBJ2-7 to the DNA end suggests the J call may be wrong. The germline V gene encodes CDR1 SGHTA and CDR2 FQGTGA. This CDR3 is built from 15 residues.

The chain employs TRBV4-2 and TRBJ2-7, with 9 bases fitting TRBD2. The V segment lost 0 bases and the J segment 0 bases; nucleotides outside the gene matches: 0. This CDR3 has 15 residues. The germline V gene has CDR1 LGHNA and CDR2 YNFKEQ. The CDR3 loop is CASSQEGLASYEQYF. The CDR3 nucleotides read TGTGCCAGCAGCCAAGAGGGACTAGCCTCCTACGAGCAGTACTTC.

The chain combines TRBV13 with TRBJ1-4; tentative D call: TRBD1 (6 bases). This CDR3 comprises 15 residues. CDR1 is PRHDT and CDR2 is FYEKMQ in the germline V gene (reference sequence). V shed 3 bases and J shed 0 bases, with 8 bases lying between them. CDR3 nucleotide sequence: TGTGCCAGCAGCTTCAGGGGTCCAACTAATGAAAAACTGTTTTTT. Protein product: CASSFRGPTNEKLFF.

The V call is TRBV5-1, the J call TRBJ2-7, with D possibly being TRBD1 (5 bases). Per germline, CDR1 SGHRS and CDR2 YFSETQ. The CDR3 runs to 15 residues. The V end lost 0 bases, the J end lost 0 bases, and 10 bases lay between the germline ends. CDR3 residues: CASSLEAGNSYEQYF. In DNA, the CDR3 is TGCGCCAGCAGCTTGGAAGCAGGGAACTCCTACGAGCAGTACTTC.

The CDR3 region is CASSLDQSNTEAFF. DNA of the CDR3: TGTGCCAGCAGCTTAGATCAATCGAACACTGAAGCTTTCTTT. V usage is TRBV11-3 and J usage is TRBJ1-1; the D is unclear. CDR1 and CDR2 (germline): SGHNT, YENEEA. Trimming took off 0 bases at V and 1 base at J, with 6 bases between the two ends. The CDR3 covers 14 residues. Combining the CDR3 with reference TRBV11-3 and TRBJ1-1 gives the whole variable domain EAGVVQSPRYKIIEKKQPVAFWCNPISGHNTLYWYLQNLGQGPELLIRYENEEAVDDSQLPKDRFSAERLKGVDSTLKIQPAELGDSAVYLCASSLDQSNTEAFFGQGTRLTVV.

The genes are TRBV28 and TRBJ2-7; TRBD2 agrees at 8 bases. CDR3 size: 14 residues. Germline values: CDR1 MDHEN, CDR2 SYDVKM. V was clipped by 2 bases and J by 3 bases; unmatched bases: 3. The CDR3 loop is CASSLSGRHYEQYF. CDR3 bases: TGTGCCAGCAGTTTAAGCGGGAGACACTACGAGCAGTACTTC.

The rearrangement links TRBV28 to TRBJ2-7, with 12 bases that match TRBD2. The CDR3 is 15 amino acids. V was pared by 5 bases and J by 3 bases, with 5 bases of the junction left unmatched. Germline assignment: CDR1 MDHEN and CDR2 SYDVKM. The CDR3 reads CASSPMTSGSYEQYF. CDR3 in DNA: TGTGCCAGCAGTCCTATGACTAGCGGGAGCTACGAGCAGTACTTC.

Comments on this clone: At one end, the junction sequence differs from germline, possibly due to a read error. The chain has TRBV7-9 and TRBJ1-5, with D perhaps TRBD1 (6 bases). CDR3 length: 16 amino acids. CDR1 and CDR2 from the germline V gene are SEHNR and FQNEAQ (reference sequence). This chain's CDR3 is CSSSLAWDISNQPQHF. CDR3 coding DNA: TGTTCCAGCAGCTTAGCTTGGGACATCAGCAATCAGCCCCAGCATTTT.